One sample yielded the 14 T cell receptor beta chains listed below, sequenced in a study of blood T cell repertoires in COVID-19. Sequencing used immunoSEQ multiplex PCR; TCRdb keeps in-frame clones, though not all of them. The sample contains around 300,000 clones, about four fifths of which appear only once. Sequenced sample: peripheral blood. The receptors here all came from a woman between 50 and 59 years old who had recovered from COVID-19.

The chain carries TRBV25-1 and TRBJ1-1; D is unclear. Per the germline V gene, CDR1 is MGHDK and CDR2 is SYGVNS. CDR3 length equals 13 residues. Trimming took off 0 bases at V and 2 bases at J, with 4 bases between the two ends. The CDR3 here is CASSEYINTEAFF. Written as DNA, the CDR3 is TGTGCCAGCAGTGAATATATTAACACTGAAGCTTTCTTT.

The gene calls are TRBV19 and TRBJ1-1; 9 bases are a match to TRBD1. There are 13 residues in the CDR3. V trimming: 4 bases; J trimming: 6 bases; junction bases outside the gene matches: 3. Germline CDR1 LNHDA, CDR2 SQIVND (reference sequence). DNA for the CDR3: TGTGCCAGTAGTACACGGACAGGGGCTGAAGCTTTCTTT. Protein product: CASSTRTGAEAFF.

The V and J genes are TRBV6-2 or TRBV6-3 and TRBJ1-2, with D possibly TRBD1 on 5 matching bases. Deletions cut 2 bases from V and 4 bases from J, with 8 bases between. CDR1 is MNHEY and CDR2 is SVGEGT in the germline V gene. The CDR3 loop spans 13 amino acids. The CDR3 nucleotides read TGTGCCAGCAGTTACAGGGGAGGCTATGGCTACACCTTC. It is translated as CASSYRGGYGYTF.

V is TRBV7-8 and J is TRBJ2-5; a possible D gene is TRBD1 (6 bases). This CDR3 region has 17 residues. The ends were cut back, 2 bases at V and 5 bases at J, with 21 bases in the middle. CDR1 is SGHVS, CDR2 FQNEAQ, per germline. The CDR3 spells CASSLSNRDTRGETQYF. CDR3 in DNA: TGTGCCAGCAGCTTATCCAACCGGGACACAAGGGGGGAGACCCAGTACTTC.

The chain uses TRBV15 and TRBJ1-1; TRBD1 agrees at 8 bases. This CDR3 is 14 amino acids long. Trimming at V came to 4 bases and at J to 4 bases, leaving 5 bases not matched to a gene. Germline V lookup: CDR1 LNHNV, CDR2 YYDKDF (reference sequence). DNA for the CDR3: TGTGCCACCAGCATAGGACAGGGCGGCACTGAAGCTTTCTTT. This sequence encodes CATSIGQGGTEAFF.

This clone showed up just once. The chain couples TRBV24-1 to TRBJ1-2; D ambiguous. The CDR3 is made up of 13 amino acids. V was clipped by 5 bases and J by 4 bases, with 10 bases between them. Germline V gene data show CDR1 as KGHDR and CDR2 as SFDVKD. The CDR3 sequence: CATSGGSPYGYTF. CDR3 nucleotide sequence: TGTGCCACCAGTGGAGGGAGCCCCTATGGCTACACCTTC.

This clone was recorded a few times. This chain uses TRBV6-2 or TRBV6-3 with TRBJ2-5; 12 positions match TRBD1. Germline V gene sequence: CDR1 MNHEY, CDR2 SVGEGT. This CDR3 is 20 amino acids long. The trim removed 2 bases at V and 5 bases at J, leaving 18 bases unmatched. The CDR3 loop is CASSYPPGTGGKPQRETQYF. The CDR3 coding sequence is TGTGCCAGCAGTTACCCACCCGGGACAGGGGGCAAGCCGCAAAGGGAGACCCAGTACTTC.

The J gene is TRBJ2-7, the V gene TRBV20-1, with D possibly being TRBD1 (5 bases). V was clipped by 5 bases and J by 3 bases, with 8 bases between them. This CDR3 comprises 11 residues. Looked up from germline, CDR1 is DFQATT and CDR2 is SNEGSKA (reference sequence). CDR3 in DNA: TGCAGTGCTGTCGACAGCTACGAGCAGTACTTC. This sequence encodes CSAVDSYEQYF.

The J gene is TRBJ1-4, the V gene TRBV4-3, with D unresolved. Germline V gives CDR1 LGHNA, CDR2 YSLEER. Trimming pared 1 base from V and 4 bases from J, leaving 10 bases between. CDR3 length equals 15 residues. CDR3: CASSQGNTDNEKLFF. DNA of the CDR3: TGCGCCAGCAGCCAAGGAAACACAGATAATGAAAAACTGTTTTTT.

The V gene is TRBV27, the J gene TRBJ2-5, with D tentatively TRBD2 (6 bases). V was cut by 5 bases and J by 1 base, with 14 bases left in between. This CDR3 spans 15 amino acids. Per germline, CDR1 MNHEY and CDR2 SMNVEV (reference sequence). The CDR3 DNA is TGTGCCAGCAGTGCCCTACTAGCCCTCCAAGAGACCCAGTACTTC. This sequence encodes CASSALLALQETQYF.

CDR3 sequence reads: CASSRSGGQETQYF. CDR3 nucleotides: TGTGCCAGCAGTCGTAGCGGGGGTCAAGAGACCCAGTACTTC. The V call is TRBV6-5, the J call TRBJ2-5; 9 nucleotides agree with TRBD2. The CDR3 consists of 14 residues. In germline, CDR1 is MNHEY, CDR2 SVGAGI. Trimming cost V 5 bases and J 2 bases; bases outside gene matches: 3.

The CDR3 loop is CASTSRTADNSPLHF. The CDR3 DNA reads as TGTGCCAGCACCTCACGAACAGCAGACAATTCACCCCTCCACTTT. This rearrangement joins TRBV27 to TRBJ1-6; D unresolved. Looked up from germline, CDR1 is MNHEY and CDR2 is SMNVEV (reference sequence). This CDR3 is built from 15 residues. V lost 7 bases, J lost 7 bases, and 17 bases lay in between.

The chain employs TRBV7-3 and TRBJ2-3, with D tentatively TRBD2 (7 bases). Germline CDR1 reads SGHTA; CDR2 reads FQGTGA. CDR3 length: 14 residues. Trimming cost V 5 bases and J 6 bases, with 15 bases left between them. The chain's CDR3 is CASSSGSGGDTQYF. The CDR3 bases are TGTGCCAGCAGCAGCGGGTCGGGGGGCGATACGCAGTATTTT.

The genes are TRBV9 and TRBJ2-2; D not resolved. CDR1 and CDR2 (germline): SGDLS, YYNGEE. The V and J ends lost 3 bases and 0 bases respectively, with 6 bases between them. The CDR3 sequence is 14 residues long. The DNA of the CDR3 is TGTGCCAGCAGCGGCGTAACGAACACCGGGGAGCTGTTTTTT. Protein product: CASSGVTNTGELFF.